This T cell receptor (beta chain) emerged from a study of cytotoxic CD8 clonotypes in ibrutinib-treated CLL. Trimming shortened V by 6 bases and J by 1 base, and 12 bases separated the two germline ends. Germline loops: CDR1 MDHEN, CDR2 SYDVKM. There are 14 residues in the CDR3. Assay used: immunoSEQ multiplex PCR; TCRdb lists only in-frame clones, some missing. The table records approximately 300,000 clones, about 77% of them present only once. The clonotype was recovered from a human donor with chronic lymphocytic leukemia. The sample consisted of PBMCs, taken before ibrutinib treatment. The J gene is TRBJ1-1, the V gene TRBV28; maybe TRBD1 (5 bases). Here the CDR3 reads CASSQSDRNTEAFF. The CDR3 DNA follows: TGTGCCAGCAGCCAAAGCGACAGGAACACTGAAGCTTTCTTT.